Shown below are 22 T cell receptor beta chains from a single sample sequenced in a study of T cell changes during pregnancy in multiple sclerosis. Generated by immunoSEQ multiplex PCR, the TCRdb table keeps only in-frame clones and is missing some. Of about 32,000 clones in the sample, roughly 90% are singletons; the top ten hold approximately 5.4%. The sample was CD8+ T cells from peripheral blood mononuclear cells, taken in the first trimester of pregnancy. These TCRs come from a female donor with multiple sclerosis, enrolled in a pregnancy study.

The chain has TRBV6-5 and TRBJ2-3, with D possibly being TRBD2 (5 bases). V lost 5 bases, J lost 5 bases, and 11 bases lay in between. The length of the CDR3 is 13 residues. In germline, CDR1 is MNHEY, CDR2 SVGAGI. Here the CDR3 reads CASSLLAGDTQYF. The CDR3, as DNA: TGTGCCAGCAGTCTCCTAGCTGGAGATACGCAGTATTTT.

V gene TRBV27 combines with J gene TRBJ1-1, with 8 bases aligning to TRBD1. Germline V CDR1 and CDR2: MNHEY, SMNVEV (reference sequence). Unmatched junction bases numbered 4, after V lost 4 bases and J lost 0 bases. The CDR3 is made up of 15 amino acids. CDR3 protein: CASSSGQGMNTEAFF. Here the CDR3 DNA reads TGTGCCAGCAGTTCCGGACAGGGAATGAACACTGAAGCTTTCTTT.

This rearrangement joins TRBV27 to TRBJ2-1; possibly TRBD1 for D (6 bases). Germline V CDR1 and CDR2: MNHEY, SMNVEV (reference sequence). Trimming took off 5 bases at V and 3 bases at J, with 8 bases between the two ends. This CDR3 has 13 residues. CDR3 sequence: CASSIQGYNEQFF. CDR3 coding DNA: TGTGCCAGCAGTATACAGGGCTACAATGAGCAGTTCTTC.

This clone was observed once. This chain connects TRBV7-6 to TRBJ1-1, with a tentative D call TRBD1 (6 bases). The germline CDR1 and CDR2 sequences are SGHVS and FNYEAQ. V was cut by 1 base and J by 0 bases, with 18 bases left in between. CDR3 length: 18 amino acids. For the CDR3, the DNA is TGTGCCAGCAGCTTAGGGCCTGGGGGGGCGGAATTGAACACTGAAGCTTTCTTT. As protein: CASSLGPGGAELNTEAFF.

The count of this clone is one. This chain connects TRBV7-9 to TRBJ2-3; D may be TRBD1 (6 bases). This CDR3 spans 16 amino acids. Trimming took 6 bases from V and 0 from J, leaving 16 bases between them. Germline loops: CDR1 SEHNR, CDR2 FQNEAQ (reference sequence). This CDR3 reads CASRRSQGTSTDTQYF. CDR3 nucleotides: TGTGCCAGCAGGCGTTCACAGGGAACTAGCACAGATACGCAGTATTTT.

The V gene is TRBV4-1, the J gene TRBJ1-2, with TRBD1 matching 11 bases. With V trimmed by 3 bases and J by 4 bases, 4 bases remained unmatched. Germline CDR1 is MGHRA and CDR2 is YSYEKL. The CDR3 length is 15 residues. CDR3 in amino acids: CASSQGQGVIYGYTF. The DNA for the CDR3 is TGCGCCAGCAGCCAGGGACAGGGGGTTATCTATGGCTACACCTTC.

This sequence joins TRBV30 and TRBJ2-2; no clear D. Looked up from germline, CDR1 is GTSNPN and CDR2 is SVGIG (reference sequence). V was cut by 5 bases and J by 4 bases, with 11 bases left in between. The CDR3 spans 13 residues. The CDR3 spells CAWGPAGTGELFF. The CDR3, as DNA: TGTGCCTGGGGCCCCGCTGGCACCGGGGAGCTGTTTTTT.

The gene calls are TRBV10-2 and TRBJ2-3; 12 bases line up with TRBD2. The CDR3 loop spans 16 amino acids. V was clipped by 4 bases and J by 3 bases; unmatched bases: 5. Germline loops: CDR1 WSHSY, CDR2 SAAADI. CDR3 DNA: TGCGCCAGCAGTGGTAGGACTAGCGGGACAACAGATACGCAGTATTTT. Protein sequence: CASSGRTSGTTDTQYF.

The chain uses TRBV2 and TRBJ1-5; 9 nucleotides line up with TRBD1. The germline CDR1 and CDR2 sequences are SNHLY and FYNNEI. The ends lost 4 bases at V and 6 bases at J; junction bases unmatched: 7. The length of the CDR3 is 15 residues. CDR3 DNA sequence: TGTGCCAGCAGTGGGGACAGGGAGGCGGGTCAGCCCCAGCATTTT. It encodes CASSGDREAGQPQHF.

CDR3 loop: CASSQGYRVSTRTEAFF. The CDR3 coding sequence is TGCGCCAGCAGCCAAGGGTACAGGGTTTCCACTAGGACTGAAGCTTTCTTT. This sequence joins TRBV4-3 and TRBJ1-1, with TRBD1 as a possible D gene (6 bases). The length of the CDR3 is 17 residues. Trimming cost V 1 base and J 5 bases, with 20 bases left between them. Germline V gives CDR1 LGHNA, CDR2 YSLEER.

This chain connects TRBV27 to TRBJ1-1; 9 nucleotides agree with TRBD1. V shed 0 bases and J 2 bases; nucleotides not matched to a gene: 4. Germline V gene lookup returns CDR1 MNHEY and CDR2 SMNVEV (reference sequence). This CDR3 comprises 16 residues. CDR3 region: CASSLSRDRDNTEAFF. Here the CDR3 DNA reads TGTGCCAGCAGTTTATCCAGGGACAGGGACAACACTGAAGCTTTCTTT.

The rearrangement uses TRBV9 and TRBJ1-3, with 8 bases fitting TRBD1. The CDR3 loop spans 15 amino acids. Trimming took 3 bases from V and 2 from J; bases not matched to a gene: 4. Per the germline V gene, CDR1 is SGDLS and CDR2 is YYNGEE. The CDR3 is CASSATGGAGNTIYF. The CDR3 nucleotides are TGTGCCAGCAGCGCTACAGGGGGAGCTGGAAACACCATATATTTT.

CDR3 sequence: CSVEDGDRETHNEQFF. In DNA form, the CDR3 reads TGCAGCGTTGAAGACGGGGACAGGGAGACACACAATGAGCAGTTCTTC. The rearrangement links TRBV29-1 to TRBJ2-1; 9 bases map to TRBD1. Germline assignment: CDR1 SQVTM and CDR2 ANQGSEA. Unmatched junction bases numbered 8, after V lost 0 bases and J lost 5 bases. CDR3 length: 16 residues.

This clone showed up just a few times. DNA of the CDR3: TGTGCCAGCAGCTATGACAGGAACACTGAAGCTTTCTTT. Protein: CASSYDRNTEAFF. The chain couples TRBV6-5 to TRBJ1-1; the D gene is possibly TRBD1 (5 bases). V lost 6 bases and J lost 1, with 9 bases in between. The CDR3 length is 13 residues. The germline V gene encodes CDR1 MNHEY and CDR2 SVGAGI.

The chain recombines TRBV7-9 with TRBJ1-5; the D is unclear. V lost 4 bases and J lost 4, with 11 bases in between. The germline V gene has CDR1 SEHNR and CDR2 FQNEAQ (reference sequence). The CDR3 spans 14 residues. In DNA form, the CDR3 reads TGTGCCAGCAGCTCCGGGATCTTTAATCAGCCCCAGCATTTT. Amino acid sequence: CASSSGIFNQPQHF. Full variable domain (rest looked up from reference TRBV7-9 and TRBJ1-5): DTGVSQNPRHKITKRGQNVTFRCDPISEHNRLYWYRQTLGQGPEFLTYFQNEAQLEKSRLLSDRFSAERPKGSFSTLEIQRTEQGDSAMYLCASSSGIFNQPQHFGDGTRLSIL.

This chain connects TRBV10-2 to TRBJ2-2; no reliable D call. V was clipped by 8 bases and J by 6 bases, with 7 bases between them. The CDR3 is 11 residues long. Germline V CDR1 and CDR2: WSHSY, SAAADI. The CDR3 loop is CASLAAGELFF. The CDR3 DNA reads TGCGCCAGCCTGGCAGCCGGGGAGCTGTTTTTT.

This sequence joins TRBV27 and TRBJ1-5; no clear D. Germline loops: CDR1 MNHEY, CDR2 SMNVEV (reference sequence). This CDR3 comprises 13 residues. V dropped 2 bases and J dropped 8 bases, with 10 bases sitting between them. Written as DNA, the CDR3 is TGTGCCAGCAGTTTACATGAGTTGGAGCCCCAGCATTTT. It codes for CASSLHELEPQHF.

This chain joins TRBV2 and TRBJ2-1, with 12 bases fitting TRBD2. Trimming cost V 2 bases and J 5 bases; bases outside gene matches: 1. Germline-derived CDR1 and CDR2 are SNHLY and FYNNEI. The CDR3 contains 15 residues. CDR3 nucleotide sequence: TGTGCCAGCAGTGAATGGACTAGCGGGAACAATGAGCAGTTCTTC. It is translated as CASSEWTSGNNEQFF.

The genes are TRBV19 and TRBJ1-5; 8 bases match TRBD1. Germline V gene data show CDR1 as LNHDA and CDR2 as SQIVND (reference sequence). V lost 1 base, J lost 5 bases, and 4 bases stayed unmatched. The CDR3 is 15 amino acids. This CDR3 reads CASSIGDRGYQPQHF. The DNA for the CDR3 is TGTGCCAGTAGTATAGGTGACAGGGGTTATCAGCCCCAGCATTTT.

CDR3 DNA sequence: TGTGCCAGCACCGATGATGATGGGTTGCGGGGGACCTCCTACGAGCAGTACTTC. This gives the protein CASTDDDGLRGTSYEQYF. The genes are TRBV11-2 and TRBJ2-7; 7 positions match TRBD2. This CDR3 region has 18 residues. The V segment lost 7 bases and the J segment 0 bases; nucleotides outside the gene matches: 18. CDR1 and CDR2 (germline): SGHAT, FQNNGV. The complete variable domain, with remaining parts taken from reference TRBV11-2 and TRBJ2-7, reads EAGVAQSPRYKIIEKRQSVAFWCNPISGHATLYWYQQILGQGPKLLIQFQNNGVVDDSQLPKDRFSAERLKGVDSTLKIQPAKLEDSAVYLCASTDDDGLRGTSYEQYFGPGTRLTVT.

This chain joins TRBV5-5 and TRBJ1-2; 9 positions agree with TRBD1. CDR3 length: 15 residues. The germline V gene has CDR1 SGHKS and CDR2 YYEKEE (reference sequence). V dropped 4 bases and J dropped 2; count of bases not matched to a gene: 6. The CDR3 is CASSRRTGENYGYTF. CDR3 in DNA: TGTGCCAGCAGCCGTCGGACAGGGGAAAACTATGGCTACACCTTC.

The chain carries TRBV10-3 and TRBJ1-2; D gene ambiguous. The germline V gene encodes CDR1 ENHRY and CDR2 SYGVKD. The CDR3 loop spans 13 amino acids. V gave up 3 bases and J gave up 5 bases, with 10 bases separating them. The CDR3 spells CAISDANFYGYTF. Written as DNA, the CDR3 is TGTGCCATCAGTGATGCTAATTTTTATGGCTACACCTTC.